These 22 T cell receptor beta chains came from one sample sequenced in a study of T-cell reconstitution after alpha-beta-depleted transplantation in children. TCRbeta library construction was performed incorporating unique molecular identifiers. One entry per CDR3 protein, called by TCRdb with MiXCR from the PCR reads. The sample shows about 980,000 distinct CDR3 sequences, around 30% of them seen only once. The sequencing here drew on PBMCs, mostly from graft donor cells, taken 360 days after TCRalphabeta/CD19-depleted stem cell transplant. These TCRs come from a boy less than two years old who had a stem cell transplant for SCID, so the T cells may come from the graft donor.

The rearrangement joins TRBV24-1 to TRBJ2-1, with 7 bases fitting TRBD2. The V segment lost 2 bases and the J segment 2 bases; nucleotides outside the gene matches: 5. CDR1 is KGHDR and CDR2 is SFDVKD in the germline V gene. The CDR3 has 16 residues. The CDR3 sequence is CATSDYGTTTYNEQFF. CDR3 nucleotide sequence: TGTGCCACCAGTGATTACGGGACTACGACCTACAATGAGCAGTTCTTC.

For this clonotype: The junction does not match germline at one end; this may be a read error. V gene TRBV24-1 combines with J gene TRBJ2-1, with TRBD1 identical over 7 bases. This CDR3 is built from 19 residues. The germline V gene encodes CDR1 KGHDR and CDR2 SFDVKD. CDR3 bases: TGTGCCACCAGTGACAACGTAGAAACAGGGGTACGAATCTACAATGAGCAATTCTTC. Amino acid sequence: CATSDNVETGVRIYNEQFF.

DNA for the CDR3: TGTGCCAGCAGTTTAAGGCCCGGGGGGCCCGGCACAGATACGCAGTATTTT. Encoded protein: CASSLRPGGPGTDTQYF. The rearrangement uses TRBV12-3 or TRBV12-4 and TRBJ2-3; a possible D gene is TRBD2 (7 bases). V was trimmed by 2 bases and J by 1 base, leaving 16 bases between them. The CDR3 contains 17 residues.

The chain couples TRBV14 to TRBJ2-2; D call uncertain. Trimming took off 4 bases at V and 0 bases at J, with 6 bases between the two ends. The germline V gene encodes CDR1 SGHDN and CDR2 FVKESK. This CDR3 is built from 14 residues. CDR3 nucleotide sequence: TGTGCCAGCAGCCCGTATTCGAACACCGGGGAGCTGTTTTTT. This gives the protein CASSPYSNTGELFF.

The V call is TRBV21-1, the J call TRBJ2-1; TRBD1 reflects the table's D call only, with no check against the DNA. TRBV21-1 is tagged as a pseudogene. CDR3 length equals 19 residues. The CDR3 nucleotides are TGTGCCAGCAGCACCCCCCGGCACACCCCCGAAGGCTCCTACAATGAGCAGTTCTTC. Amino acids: CASSTPRHTPEGSYNEQFF.

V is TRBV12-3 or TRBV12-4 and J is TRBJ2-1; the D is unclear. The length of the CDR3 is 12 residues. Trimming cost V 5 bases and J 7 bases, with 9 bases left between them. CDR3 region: CASSRVENEQFF. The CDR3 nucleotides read TGTGCCAGCAGTCGAGTTGAGAATGAGCAGTTCTTC.

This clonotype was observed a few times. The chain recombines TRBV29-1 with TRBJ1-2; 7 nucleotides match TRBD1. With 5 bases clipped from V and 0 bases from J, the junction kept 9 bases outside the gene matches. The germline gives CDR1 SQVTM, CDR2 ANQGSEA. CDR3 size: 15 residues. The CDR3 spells CSVTDDRVANYGYTF. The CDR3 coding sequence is TGCAGCGTTACGGATGACAGGGTCGCTAACTATGGCTACACCTTC.

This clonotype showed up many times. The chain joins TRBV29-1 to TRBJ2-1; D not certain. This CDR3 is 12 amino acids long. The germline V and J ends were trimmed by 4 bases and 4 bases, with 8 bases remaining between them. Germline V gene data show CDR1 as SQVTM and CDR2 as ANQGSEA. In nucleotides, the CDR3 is TGCAGCGTTGGGAGAGGATACAATGAGCAGTTCTTC. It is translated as CSVGRGYNEQFF.

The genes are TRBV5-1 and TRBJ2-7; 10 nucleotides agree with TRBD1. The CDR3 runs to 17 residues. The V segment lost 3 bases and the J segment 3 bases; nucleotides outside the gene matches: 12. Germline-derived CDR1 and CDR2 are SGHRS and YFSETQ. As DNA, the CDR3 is TGCGCCAGCAGCTCCAGACAGGGGGCCATATTGGACTACGAGCAGTACTTC. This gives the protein CASSSRQGAILDYEQYF.

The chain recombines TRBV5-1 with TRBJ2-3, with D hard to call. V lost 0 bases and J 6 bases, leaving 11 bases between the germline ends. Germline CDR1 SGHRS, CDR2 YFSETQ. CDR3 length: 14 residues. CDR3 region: CASSLVPVPDTQYF. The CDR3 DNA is TGCGCCAGCAGCTTGGTCCCGGTCCCGGATACGCAGTATTTT.

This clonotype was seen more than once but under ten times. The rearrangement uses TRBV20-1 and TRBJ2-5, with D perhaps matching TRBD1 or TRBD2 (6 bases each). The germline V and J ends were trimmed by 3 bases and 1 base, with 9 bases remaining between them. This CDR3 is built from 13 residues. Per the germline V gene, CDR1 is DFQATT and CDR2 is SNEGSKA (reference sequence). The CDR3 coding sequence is TGCAGTGCTAGTAGGGGGGCCCAAGAGACCCAGTACTTC. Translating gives CSASRGAQETQYF.

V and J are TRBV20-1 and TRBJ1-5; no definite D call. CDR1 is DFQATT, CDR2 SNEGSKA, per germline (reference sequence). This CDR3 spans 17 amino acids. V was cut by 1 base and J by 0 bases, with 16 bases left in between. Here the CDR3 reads CSARGYASSYSNQPQHF. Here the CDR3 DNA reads TGCAGTGCTAGAGGGTACGCTTCCTCGTATAGCAATCAGCCCCAGCATTTT.

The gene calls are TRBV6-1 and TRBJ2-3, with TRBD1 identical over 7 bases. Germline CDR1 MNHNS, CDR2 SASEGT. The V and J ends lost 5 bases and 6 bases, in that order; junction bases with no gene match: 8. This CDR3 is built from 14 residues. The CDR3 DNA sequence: TGTGCCAGCAGTCGAGAGGGGGCGTGGGATACGCAGTATTTT. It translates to CASSREGAWDTQYF.

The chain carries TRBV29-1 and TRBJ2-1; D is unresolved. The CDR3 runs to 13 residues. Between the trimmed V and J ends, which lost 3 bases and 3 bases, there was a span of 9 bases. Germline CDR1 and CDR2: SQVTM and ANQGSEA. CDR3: CSVEGKVYNEQFF. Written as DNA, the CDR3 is TGCAGCGTTGAGGGTAAGGTCTACAATGAGCAGTTCTTC.

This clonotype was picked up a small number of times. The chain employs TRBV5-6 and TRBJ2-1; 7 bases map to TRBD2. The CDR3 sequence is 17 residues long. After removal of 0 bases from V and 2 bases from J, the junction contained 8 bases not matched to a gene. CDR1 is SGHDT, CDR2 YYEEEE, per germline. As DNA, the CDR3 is TGTGCCAGCAGCTTGGTGATTCTCGGGGGGACCTACAATGAGCAGTTCTTC. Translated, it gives CASSLVILGGTYNEQFF.

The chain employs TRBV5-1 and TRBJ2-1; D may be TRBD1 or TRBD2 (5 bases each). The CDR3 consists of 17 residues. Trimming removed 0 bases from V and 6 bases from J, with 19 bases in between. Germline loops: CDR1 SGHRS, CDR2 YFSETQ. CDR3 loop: CASSLGTRTTLPNEQFF. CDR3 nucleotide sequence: TGCGCCAGCAGCTTGGGTACTAGGACAACCCTTCCCAATGAGCAGTTCTTC.

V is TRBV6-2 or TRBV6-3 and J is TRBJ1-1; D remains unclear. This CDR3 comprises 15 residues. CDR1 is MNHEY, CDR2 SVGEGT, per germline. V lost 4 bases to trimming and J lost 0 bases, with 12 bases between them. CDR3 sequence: CASSSQRTVNTEAFF. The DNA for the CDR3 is TGTGCCAGCAGTTCCCAGAGGACGGTGAACACTGAAGCTTTCTTT.

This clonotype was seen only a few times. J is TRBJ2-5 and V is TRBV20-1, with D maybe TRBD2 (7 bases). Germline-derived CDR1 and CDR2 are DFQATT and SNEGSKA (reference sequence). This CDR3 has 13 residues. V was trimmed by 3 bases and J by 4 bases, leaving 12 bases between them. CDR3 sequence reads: CSASRGGGETQYF. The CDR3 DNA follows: TGCAGTGCTAGCAGAGGGGGGGGAGAGACCCAGTACTTC.

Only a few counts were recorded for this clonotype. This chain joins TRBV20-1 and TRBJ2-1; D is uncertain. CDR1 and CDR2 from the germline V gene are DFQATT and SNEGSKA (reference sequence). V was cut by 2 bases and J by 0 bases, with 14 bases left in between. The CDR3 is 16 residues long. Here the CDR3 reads CSARSPRPGSYNEQFF. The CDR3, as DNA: TGCAGTGCTAGATCTCCCCGCCCGGGCTCCTACAATGAGCAGTTCTTC.

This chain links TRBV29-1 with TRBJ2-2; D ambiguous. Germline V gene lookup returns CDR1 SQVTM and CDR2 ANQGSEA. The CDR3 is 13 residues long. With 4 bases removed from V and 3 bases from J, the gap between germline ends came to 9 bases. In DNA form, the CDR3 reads TGCAGCGTTGCGAATAGCTACACCGGGGAGCTGTTTTTT. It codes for CSVANSYTGELFF.

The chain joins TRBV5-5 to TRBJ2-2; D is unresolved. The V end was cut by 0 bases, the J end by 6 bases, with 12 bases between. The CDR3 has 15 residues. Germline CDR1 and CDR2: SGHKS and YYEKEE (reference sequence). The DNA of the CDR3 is TGTGCCAGCAGCTTGGGGCCTTGGGTGGCCGGGGAGCTGTTTTTT. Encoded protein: CASSLGPWVAGELFF.

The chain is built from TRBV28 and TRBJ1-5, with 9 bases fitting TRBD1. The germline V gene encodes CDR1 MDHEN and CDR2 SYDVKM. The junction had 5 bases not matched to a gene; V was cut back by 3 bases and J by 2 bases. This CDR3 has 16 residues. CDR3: CASSFRWDRGNQPQHF. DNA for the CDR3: TGTGCCAGCAGTTTCAGATGGGACAGGGGCAATCAGCCCCAGCATTTT. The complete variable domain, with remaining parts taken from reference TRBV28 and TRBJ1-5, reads DVKVTQSSRYLVKRTGEKVFLECVQDMDHENMFWYRQDPGLGLRLIYFSYDVKMKEKGDIPEGYSVSREKKERFSLILESASTNQTSMYLCASSFRWDRGNQPQHFGDGTRLSIL.